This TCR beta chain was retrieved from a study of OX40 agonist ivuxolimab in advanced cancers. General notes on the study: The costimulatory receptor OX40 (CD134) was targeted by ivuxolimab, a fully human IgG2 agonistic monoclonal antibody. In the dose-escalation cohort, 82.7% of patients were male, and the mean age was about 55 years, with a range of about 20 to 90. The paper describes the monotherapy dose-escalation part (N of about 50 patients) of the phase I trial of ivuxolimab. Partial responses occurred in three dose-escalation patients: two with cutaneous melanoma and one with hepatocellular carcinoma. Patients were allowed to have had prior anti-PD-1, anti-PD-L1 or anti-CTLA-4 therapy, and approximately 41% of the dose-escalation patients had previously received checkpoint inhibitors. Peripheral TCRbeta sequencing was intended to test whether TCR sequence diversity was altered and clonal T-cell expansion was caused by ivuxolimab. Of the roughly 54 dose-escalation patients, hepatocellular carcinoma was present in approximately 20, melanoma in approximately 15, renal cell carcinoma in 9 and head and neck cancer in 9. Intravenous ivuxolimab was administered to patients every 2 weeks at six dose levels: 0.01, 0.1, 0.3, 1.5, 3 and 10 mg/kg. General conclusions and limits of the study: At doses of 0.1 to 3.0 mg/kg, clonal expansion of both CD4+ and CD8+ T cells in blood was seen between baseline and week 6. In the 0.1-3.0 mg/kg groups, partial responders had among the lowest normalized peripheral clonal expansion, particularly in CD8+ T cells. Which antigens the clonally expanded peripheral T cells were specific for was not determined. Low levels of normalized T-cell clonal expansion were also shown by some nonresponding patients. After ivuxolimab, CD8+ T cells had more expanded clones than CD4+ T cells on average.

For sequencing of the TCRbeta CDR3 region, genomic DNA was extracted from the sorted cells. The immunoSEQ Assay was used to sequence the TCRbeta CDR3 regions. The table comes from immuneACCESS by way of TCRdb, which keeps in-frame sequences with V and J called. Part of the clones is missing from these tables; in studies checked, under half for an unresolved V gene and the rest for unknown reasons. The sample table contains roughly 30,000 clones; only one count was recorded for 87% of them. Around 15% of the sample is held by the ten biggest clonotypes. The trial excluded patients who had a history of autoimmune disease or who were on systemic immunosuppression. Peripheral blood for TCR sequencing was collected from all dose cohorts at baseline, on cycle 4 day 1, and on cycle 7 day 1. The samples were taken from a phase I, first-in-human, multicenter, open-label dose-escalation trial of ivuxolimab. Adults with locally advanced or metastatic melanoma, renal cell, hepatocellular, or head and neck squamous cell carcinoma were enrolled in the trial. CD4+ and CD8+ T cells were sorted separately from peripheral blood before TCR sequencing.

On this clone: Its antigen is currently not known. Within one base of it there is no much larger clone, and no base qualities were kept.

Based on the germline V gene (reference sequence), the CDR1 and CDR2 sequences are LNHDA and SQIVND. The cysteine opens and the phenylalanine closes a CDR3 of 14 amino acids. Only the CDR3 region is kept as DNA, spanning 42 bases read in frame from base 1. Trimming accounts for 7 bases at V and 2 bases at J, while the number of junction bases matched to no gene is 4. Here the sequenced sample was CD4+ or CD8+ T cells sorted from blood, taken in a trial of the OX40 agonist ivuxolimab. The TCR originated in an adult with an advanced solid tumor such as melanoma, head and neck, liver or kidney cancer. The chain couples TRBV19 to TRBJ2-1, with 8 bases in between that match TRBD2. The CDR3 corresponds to CASNRGGTYNEQFF. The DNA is TGTGCCAGTAATCGGGGGGGAACCTACAATGAGCAGTTCTTC.